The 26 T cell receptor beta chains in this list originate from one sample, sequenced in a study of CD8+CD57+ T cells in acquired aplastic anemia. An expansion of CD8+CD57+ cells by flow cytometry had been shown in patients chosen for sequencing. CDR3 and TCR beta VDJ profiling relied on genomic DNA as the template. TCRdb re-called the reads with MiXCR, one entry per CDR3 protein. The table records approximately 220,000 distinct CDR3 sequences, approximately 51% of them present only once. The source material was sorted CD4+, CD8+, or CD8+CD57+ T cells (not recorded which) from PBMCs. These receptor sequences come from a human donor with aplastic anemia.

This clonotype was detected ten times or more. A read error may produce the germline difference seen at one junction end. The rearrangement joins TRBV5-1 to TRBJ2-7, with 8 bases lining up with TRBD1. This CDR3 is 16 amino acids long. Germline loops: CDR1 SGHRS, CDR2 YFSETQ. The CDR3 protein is CASSLQYGTGSNEQYF. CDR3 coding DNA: TGCGCCAGCAGCTTGCAATATGGGACAGGCTCCAACGAGCAGTACTTC.

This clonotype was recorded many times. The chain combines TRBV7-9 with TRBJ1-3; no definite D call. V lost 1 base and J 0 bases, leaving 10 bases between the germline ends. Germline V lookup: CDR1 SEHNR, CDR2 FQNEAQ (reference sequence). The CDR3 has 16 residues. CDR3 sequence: CASSLDSGSSGNTIYF. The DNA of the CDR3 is TGTGCCAGCAGCTTAGATAGCGGGAGCTCTGGAAACACCATATATTTT.

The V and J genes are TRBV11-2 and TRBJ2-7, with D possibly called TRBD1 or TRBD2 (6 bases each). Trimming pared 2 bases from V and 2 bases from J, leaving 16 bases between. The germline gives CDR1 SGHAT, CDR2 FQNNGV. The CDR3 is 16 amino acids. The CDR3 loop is CASSLSGGTTPYEQYF. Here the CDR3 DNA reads TGTGCCAGCAGCTTATCGGGCGGGACAACGCCCTACGAGCAGTACTTC.

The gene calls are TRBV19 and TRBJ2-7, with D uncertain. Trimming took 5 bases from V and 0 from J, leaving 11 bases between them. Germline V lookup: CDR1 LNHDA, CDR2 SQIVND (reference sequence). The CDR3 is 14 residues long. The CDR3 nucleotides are TGTGCCAGTAGTGTCTCCTGGAGCTCCTACGAGCAGTACTTC. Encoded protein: CASSVSWSSYEQYF.

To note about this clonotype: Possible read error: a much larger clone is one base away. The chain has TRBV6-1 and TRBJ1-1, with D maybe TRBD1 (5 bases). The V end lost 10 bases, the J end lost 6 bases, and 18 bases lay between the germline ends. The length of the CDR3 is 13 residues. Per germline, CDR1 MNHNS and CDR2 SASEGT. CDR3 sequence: CATLQDGEAEAFF. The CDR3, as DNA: TGTGCCACCTTACAGGACGGAGAAGCTGAAGCTTTCTTT.

CDR3 coding DNA: TGTGCCAGCAGTGGACAGGACTATGGCTACACCTTC. Translating it yields CASSGQDYGYTF. The chain is built from TRBV2 and TRBJ1-2; a weak D match, TRBD1 (6 bases). Trimming took 4 bases from V and 3 from J, leaving 6 bases between them. This CDR3 spans 12 amino acids. Germline V gene sequence: CDR1 SNHLY, CDR2 FYNNEI.

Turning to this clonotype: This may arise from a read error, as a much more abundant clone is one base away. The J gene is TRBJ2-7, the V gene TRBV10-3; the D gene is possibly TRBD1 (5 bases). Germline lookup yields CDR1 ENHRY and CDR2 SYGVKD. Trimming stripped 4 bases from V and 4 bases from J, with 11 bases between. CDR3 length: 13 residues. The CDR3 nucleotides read TGTGCCATCAGTGTGACAGCAGCATACGAGCAGTACTTC. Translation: CAISVTAAYEQYF.

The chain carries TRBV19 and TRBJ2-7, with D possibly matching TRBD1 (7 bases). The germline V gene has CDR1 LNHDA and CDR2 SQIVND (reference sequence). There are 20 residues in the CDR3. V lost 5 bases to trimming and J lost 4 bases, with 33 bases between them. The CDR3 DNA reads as TGTGCCAGTAGTGGAGGGTCTAATAGCAATCCGGGACAGCCTTATTACGAGCAGTACTTC. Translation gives CASSGGSNSNPGQPYYEQYF. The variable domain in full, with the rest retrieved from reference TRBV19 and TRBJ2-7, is DGGITQSPKYLFRKEGQNVTLSCEQNLNHDAMYWYRQDPGQGLRLIYYSQIVNDFQKGDIAEGYSVSREKKESFPLTVTSAQKNPTAFYLCASSGGSNSNPGQPYYEQYFGPGTRLTVT.

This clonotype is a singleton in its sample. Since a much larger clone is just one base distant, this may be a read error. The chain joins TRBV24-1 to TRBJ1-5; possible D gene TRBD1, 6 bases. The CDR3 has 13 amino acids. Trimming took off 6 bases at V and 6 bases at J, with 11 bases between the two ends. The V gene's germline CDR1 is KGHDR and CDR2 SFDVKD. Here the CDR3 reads CATSQGGVQPQHF. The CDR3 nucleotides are TGTGCCACCAGTCAAGGGGGGGTTCAGCCCCAGCATTTT.

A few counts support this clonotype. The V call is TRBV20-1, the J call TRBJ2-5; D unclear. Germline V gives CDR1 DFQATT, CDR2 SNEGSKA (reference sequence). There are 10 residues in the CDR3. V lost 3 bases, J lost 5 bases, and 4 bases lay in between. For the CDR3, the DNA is TGCAGTGCTAGGTGGGAGACCCAGTACTTC. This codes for CSARWETQYF.

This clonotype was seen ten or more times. In DNA form, the CDR3 reads TGTGCCAGCAGCTTAGAGGGGGAAAGCTACAATGAGCAGTTCTTC. Amino acids: CASSLEGESYNEQFF. The genes are TRBV11-3 and TRBJ2-1; tentatively, D is TRBD1 or TRBD2 (5 bases each). The germline V and J ends were trimmed by 0 bases and 3 bases, with 9 bases remaining between them. Germline V CDR1 and CDR2: SGHNT, YENEEA. This CDR3 comprises 15 residues. Full variable domain (remainder filled in from reference TRBV11-3 and TRBJ2-1): EAGVVQSPRYKIIEKKQPVAFWCNPISGHNTLYWYLQNLGQGPELLIRYENEEAVDDSQLPKDRFSAERLKGVDSTLKIQPAELGDSAVYLCASSLEGESYNEQFFGPGTRLTVL.

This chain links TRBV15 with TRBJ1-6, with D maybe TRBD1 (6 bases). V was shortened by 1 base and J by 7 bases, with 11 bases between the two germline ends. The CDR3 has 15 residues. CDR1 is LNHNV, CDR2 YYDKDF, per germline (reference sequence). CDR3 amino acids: CATSRGTGTNSPLHF. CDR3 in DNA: TGTGCCACCAGCAGAGGAACAGGGACCAATTCACCCCTCCACTTT.

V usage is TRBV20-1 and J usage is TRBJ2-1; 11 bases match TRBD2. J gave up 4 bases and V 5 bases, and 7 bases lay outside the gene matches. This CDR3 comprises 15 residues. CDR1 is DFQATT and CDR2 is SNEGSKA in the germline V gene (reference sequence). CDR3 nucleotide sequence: TGCAGTGCTCTCTCCGGGACTAGCGGTTACAATGAGCAGTTCTTC. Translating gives CSALSGTSGYNEQFF.

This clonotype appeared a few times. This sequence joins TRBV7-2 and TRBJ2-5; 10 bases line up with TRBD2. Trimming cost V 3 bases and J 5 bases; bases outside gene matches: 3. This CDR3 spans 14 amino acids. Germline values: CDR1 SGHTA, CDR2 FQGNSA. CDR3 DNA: TGTGCCAGCAGCTTCCTAGCGGGGGTGGAGACCCAGTACTTC. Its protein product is CASSFLAGVETQYF.

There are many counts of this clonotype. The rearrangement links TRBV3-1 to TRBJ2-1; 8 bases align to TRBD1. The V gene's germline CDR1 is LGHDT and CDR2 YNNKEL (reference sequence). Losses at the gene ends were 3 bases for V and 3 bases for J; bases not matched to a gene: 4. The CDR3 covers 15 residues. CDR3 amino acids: CASSHAGTGYNEQFF. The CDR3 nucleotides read TGTGCCAGCAGCCATGCCGGGACAGGCTACAATGAGCAGTTCTTC.

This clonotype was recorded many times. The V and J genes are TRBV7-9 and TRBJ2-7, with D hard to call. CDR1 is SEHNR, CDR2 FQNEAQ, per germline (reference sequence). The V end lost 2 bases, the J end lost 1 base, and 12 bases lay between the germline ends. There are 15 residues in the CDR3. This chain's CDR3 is CASSLNYGRSYEQYF. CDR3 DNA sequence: TGTGCCAGCAGCTTAAACTATGGCCGTTCCTACGAGCAGTACTTC.

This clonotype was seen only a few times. CDR3 sequence reads: CASRDTVGTGSGGPQETQYF. In nucleotides, the CDR3 is TGTGCCAGCAGAGACACGGTTGGGACAGGGTCGGGGGGCCCCCAAGAGACCCAGTACTTC. J is TRBJ2-5 and V is TRBV10-3; TRBD1 matches 9 bases. Germline CDR1 ENHRY, CDR2 SYGVKD. The CDR3 spans 20 residues. V lost 10 bases, J lost 1 base, and 25 bases stayed unmatched.

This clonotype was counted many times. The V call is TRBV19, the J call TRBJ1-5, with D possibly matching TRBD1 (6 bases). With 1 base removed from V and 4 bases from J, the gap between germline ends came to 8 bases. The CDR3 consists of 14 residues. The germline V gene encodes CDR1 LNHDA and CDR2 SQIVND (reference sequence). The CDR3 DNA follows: TGTGCCAGTAGTATAGGGGACACAAATCAGCCCCAGCATTTT. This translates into CASSIGDTNQPQHF.

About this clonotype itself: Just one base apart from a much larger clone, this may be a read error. The CDR3 DNA follows: TGTGCCAGCAGTGCCCCGAAGTCACCCCCCCACTTT. As protein: CASSAPKSPPHF. The V gene is TRBV27, the J gene TRBJ1-6, with D unresolved. There are 12 residues in the CDR3. Germline CDR1 reads MNHEY; CDR2 reads SMNVEV (reference sequence).

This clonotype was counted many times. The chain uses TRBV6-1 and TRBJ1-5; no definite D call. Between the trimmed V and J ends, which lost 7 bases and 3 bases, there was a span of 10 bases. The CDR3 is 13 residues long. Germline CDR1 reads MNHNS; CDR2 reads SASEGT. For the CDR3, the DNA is TGTGCCAGCACTTGGACTGTCAATCAGCCCCAGCATTTT. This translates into CASTWTVNQPQHF.

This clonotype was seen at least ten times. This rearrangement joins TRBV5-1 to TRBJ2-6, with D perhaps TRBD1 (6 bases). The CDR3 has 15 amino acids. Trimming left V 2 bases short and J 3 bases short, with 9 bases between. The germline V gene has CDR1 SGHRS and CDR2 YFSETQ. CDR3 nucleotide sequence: TGCGCCAGCAGCTTCGGGACAAGTGGGGCCAACGTCCTGACTTTC. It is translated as CASSFGTSGANVLTF. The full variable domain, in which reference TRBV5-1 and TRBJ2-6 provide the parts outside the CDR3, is KAGVTQTPRYLIKTRGQQVTLSCSPISGHRSVSWYQQTPGQGLQFLFEYFSETQRNKGNFPGRFSGRQFSNSRSEMNVSTLELGDSALYLCASSFGTSGANVLTFGAGSRLTVL.

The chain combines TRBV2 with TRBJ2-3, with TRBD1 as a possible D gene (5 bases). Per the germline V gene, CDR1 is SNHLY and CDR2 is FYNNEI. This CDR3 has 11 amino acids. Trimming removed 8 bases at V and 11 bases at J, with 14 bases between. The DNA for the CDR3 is TGTGCCAGCCACAGCCAGGGTCAGCAGTATTTT. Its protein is CASHSQGQQYF.

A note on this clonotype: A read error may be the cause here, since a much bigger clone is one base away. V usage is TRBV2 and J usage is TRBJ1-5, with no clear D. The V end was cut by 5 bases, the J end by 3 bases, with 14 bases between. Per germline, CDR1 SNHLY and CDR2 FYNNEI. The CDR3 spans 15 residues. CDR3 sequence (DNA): TGTGCCAGCAGTAAAGACCGGGCCCCCAATCAGCCCCAGCATTTT. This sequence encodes CASSKDRAPNQPQHF.

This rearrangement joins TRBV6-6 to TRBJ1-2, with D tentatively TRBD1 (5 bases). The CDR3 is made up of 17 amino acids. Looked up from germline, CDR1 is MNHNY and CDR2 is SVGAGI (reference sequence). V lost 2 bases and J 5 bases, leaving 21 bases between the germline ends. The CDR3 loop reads CASSYGGGGSGSYGYTF. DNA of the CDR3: TGTGCCAGCAGTTACGGGGGGGGAGGCAGCGGATCATATGGCTACACCTTC.

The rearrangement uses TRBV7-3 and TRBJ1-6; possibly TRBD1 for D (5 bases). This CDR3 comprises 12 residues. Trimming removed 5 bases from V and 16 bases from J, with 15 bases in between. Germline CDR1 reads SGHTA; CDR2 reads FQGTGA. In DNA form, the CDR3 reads TGTGCCAGCAGCGCCGCCTCAGGGACTCTCCACTTT. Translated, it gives CASSAASGTLHF.

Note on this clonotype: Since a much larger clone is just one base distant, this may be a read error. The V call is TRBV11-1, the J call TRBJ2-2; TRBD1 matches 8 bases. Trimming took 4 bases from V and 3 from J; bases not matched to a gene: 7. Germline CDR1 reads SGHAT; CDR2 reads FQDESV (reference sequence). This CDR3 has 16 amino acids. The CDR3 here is CASSSFSTGDTGELFF. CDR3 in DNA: TGTGCCAGCAGCTCTTTCTCGACAGGGGACACCGGGGAGCTGTTTTTT.